This T cell receptor beta chain originates from a study of T cells in Graves' hyperthyroidism and ophthalmopathy. The CDR3 regions of TCR beta were amplified from RNA transcripts. First-round RT-PCR targeting the TCR CDR3 was performed with the HTBI primer set. TCRdb processed the multiplex PCR reads anew with MiXCR; each CDR3 protein has one entry. The sample holds 450,000 to 700,000 distinct CDR3 sequences, around 45% seen once. J lost 2 bases, V lost 1 base, and 1 base had no gene match. Germline V gene data show CDR1 as SGHNT and CDR2 as YENEEA. This CDR3 spans 15 amino acids. The specimen sequenced was peripheral blood or thyroid tissue (not recorded which). The rearrangement links TRBV11-3 to TRBJ1-3, with 8 bases matching TRBD1. This receptor was taken from an adult woman with Graves' disease, either hyperthyroidism or ophthalmopathy (not recorded which). CDR3 sequence: CASSLGTGPGNTIYF. The CDR3 nucleotides are TGTGCCAGCAGCTTAGGGACAGGGCCTGGAAACACCATATATTTT.